The sequence of this T cell receptor beta chain was determined in a study of blood T cell repertoires in COVID-19. In the study overall: T cells, B-cell-depleted T cells, or PBMCs provided the cDNA or gDNA that served as material.

The CDR3 has 13 residues. Trimming took 7 bases from V and 7 from J; bases not matched to a gene: 9. The germline V gene has CDR1 LNHDA and CDR2 SQIVND (reference sequence). Seattle enrolled patients during active infection and tracked them longitudinally. Only in-frame clones appear in the TCRdb table, and some are missing; sequencing was by immunoSEQ multiplex PCR. The sample lists 230,000 or so clones; around 90% were seen once. The sequencing input was peripheral blood. This chain joins TRBV19 and TRBJ2-7; 8 bases are shared with TRBD2. The receptor was derived from a woman aged 60-70 years with COVID-19, enrolled during active disease. CDR3 DNA: TGTGCCAGTAAAGCTAGCGGGCGACTGGAGCAGTACTTC. It encodes CASKASGRLEQYF. The whole variable domain, filled in from reference TRBV19 and TRBJ2-7, reads DGGITQSPKYLFRKEGQNVTLSCEQNLNHDAMYWYRQDPGQGLRLIYYSQIVNDFQKGDIAEGYSVSREKKESFPLTVTSAQKNPTAFYLCASKASGRLEQYFGPGTRLTVT.